This entry is about one T cell receptor (beta chain). Its matching antigen is unknown. Recipient PBMCs carried a CFSE label and met irradiated graft donor PBMCs for 6 days before FACS sorting. Profiling relied on immunoSEQ multiplex PCR, and the TCRdb table lists in-frame clones only, not all of them. The table lists some 15,000 clones, around 53% of them singletons, with approximately 3% in the top ten. The data originate from a study of Tregs in tolerant kidney transplant recipients. CDR1 and CDR2 from the germline V gene are SGHRS and YFSETQ. CDR3 length: 13 residues. V lost 3 bases to trimming and J lost 0 bases, with 6 bases between them. Findings and caveats of the study: Biological reproducibility was not directly addressed in this study. Donor-specific Treg expansion exceeded global Treg expansion in tolerant patients, suggesting antigen drive.

Sequencing used CD4+ T cells from blood cultured with allogeneic cells, obtained before the transplant. The source of this sequence is a human patient who received a combined kidney and bone marrow transplant. This chain uses TRBV5-1 with TRBJ2-5; D gene ambiguous. CDR3 in amino acids: CASSSLYQETQYF. The CDR3 DNA reads as TGCGCCAGCAGCTCACTGTACCAAGAGACCCAGTACTTC.